Below, 25 T cell receptor beta chains from the same sample are listed, as sequenced in a study of human T cells and chemical hapten exposure (dated by TCRdb to the early 2020s). The time point label, read with the paper, signifies: patch test 2, 6 weeks after DPC sensitization. The treatment or condition label on this specimen signifies: therapeutic diphenylcyclopropenone sensitization with weekly scalp DPC. Library construction relied on RACE. Instrument on record: NextSeq 500. TCRdb reworked the public reads: Q25 trimming with fastp, MiXCR clone assembly, productive beta chains retained. One record per CDR3 amino acid sequence lists the most common genes and DNA. For this sample the table gives some 350,000 distinct CDR3 sequences, of which roughly 6.3% were detected only once. The ten largest clonotypes hold over 5.5% of the sample. The sequenced sample was whole blood, obtained in connection with sensitization to the hapten diphenylcyclopropenone (DPC). The receptors were gathered from a woman under 30 with alopecia areata. Some clones in this sample may be carry-over from other donors' samples.

V is TRBV5-1 and J is TRBJ2-5; TRBD2 might be the D (6 bases). V was clipped by 4 bases and J by 5 bases, with 15 bases between them. The CDR3 consists of 14 residues. The germline gives CDR1 SGHRS, CDR2 YFSETQ. The CDR3 DNA follows: TGCGCCAGCAGCCCGGGGGTTGAGGGGGAGACCCAGTACTTC. As protein: CASSPGVEGETQYF.

This clonotype was seen ten or more times. The chain carries TRBV20-1 and TRBJ1-1, with a weak D call TRBD1 (6 bases). The CDR3 has 15 amino acids. Germline CDR1 reads DFQATT; CDR2 reads SNEGSKA (reference sequence). V shed 6 bases and J shed 1 base, with 18 bases lying between them. The CDR3: CSAILLSGQNTEAFF. The DNA of the CDR3 is TGCAGTGCCATTCTCCTCTCGGGACAGAACACTGAAGCTTTCTTT.

Worth noting for this clonotype: A single base separates this from a much larger clone, so it may be a read error. The chain couples TRBV6-5 to TRBJ1-2; D not certain. The CDR3 has 13 residues. Germline V gene lookup returns CDR1 MNHEY and CDR2 SVGAGI. The CDR3 coding sequence is TGTGCCAGCAGCCCTATCTTGAGGGAGAGCTACGCCTTC. As protein: CASSPILRESYAF.

The CDR3 DNA follows: TGTGCCAGCAGCTTACCAGGGAGGAAAGGAGGCTACACCTTC. The encoded protein is CASSLPGRKGGYTF. The chain carries TRBV11-2 and TRBJ1-2; a possible D gene is TRBD1 (5 bases). The CDR3 runs to 14 residues. CDR1 SGHAT and CDR2 FQNNGV come from the germline V gene. V was trimmed by 2 bases and J by 8 bases, leaving 15 bases between them.

The chain uses TRBV13 and TRBJ2-5; no clear D gene. Trimming cost V 4 bases and J 3 bases, with 12 bases left between them. The CDR3 is made up of 14 amino acids. Germline V CDR1 and CDR2: PRHDT, FYEKMQ (reference sequence). CDR3: CASSYPMLEETQYF. DNA for the CDR3: TGTGCCAGCAGCTACCCCATGTTGGAAGAGACCCAGTACTTC.

The rearrangement joins TRBV15 to TRBJ2-1; D not resolved. Trimming cost V 7 bases and J 4 bases, with 17 bases left between them. The CDR3 has 15 amino acids. Per the germline V gene, CDR1 is LNHNV and CDR2 is YYDKDF (reference sequence). CDR3 DNA sequence: TGTGCCACCAACACACCGGGTTCCACTTACAATGAGCAGTTCTTC. Protein product: CATNTPGSTYNEQFF.

This clonotype was picked up a small number of times. The chain joins TRBV19 to TRBJ1-2; D may be TRBD1 (5 bases). The CDR3 runs 15 residues. Germline V lookup: CDR1 LNHDA, CDR2 SQIVND (reference sequence). V was trimmed by 8 bases and J by 3 bases, leaving 19 bases between them. The CDR3 region has the DNA TGTGCCAGTGCCTCCGGATGGGGCAGGTACTATGGCTACACCTTC. Its protein product is CASASGWGRYYGYTF. The full variable domain, with the rest looked up from reference TRBV19 and TRBJ1-2, is DGGITQSPKYLFRKEGQNVTLSCEQNLNHDAMYWYRQDPGQGLRLIYYSQIVNDFQKGDIAEGYSVSREKKESFPLTVTSAQKNPTAFYLCASASGWGRYYGYTFGSGTRLTVV.

This clonotype was seen more than once but under ten times. The V gene is TRBV14, the J gene TRBJ2-7, with D hard to call. The V end was cut by 1 base, the J end by 1 base, with 8 bases between. The CDR3 is 14 residues long. Per the germline V gene, CDR1 is SGHDN and CDR2 is FVKESK. The CDR3 nucleotides are TGTGCCAGCAGCCAAGGCGCACGATCCTACGAGCAGTACTTC. Amino acids: CASSQGARSYEQYF.

This clonotype was counted at least ten times. This chain links TRBV10-3 with TRBJ1-1, with D tentatively TRBD1 (5 bases). The germline V gene has CDR1 ENHRY and CDR2 SYGVKD. The CDR3 is 14 residues long. With 4 bases removed from V and 3 bases from J, the gap between germline ends came to 12 bases. CDR3 residues: CAISAGEGYTEAFF. Written as DNA, the CDR3 is TGTGCCATCAGTGCGGGAGAGGGGTACACTGAAGCTTTCTTT.

This clonotype was observed many times. The gene calls are TRBV6-2 or TRBV6-3 and TRBJ2-7; TRBD1 is a possible D gene (5 bases). The V end was cut by 0 bases, the J end by 5 bases, with 11 bases between. This CDR3 is 14 amino acids long. Germline-derived CDR1 and CDR2 are MNHEY and SVGEGT. The DNA for the CDR3 is TGTGCCAGCAGTTACTCCCAGGGTCGCCACGAGCAGTACTTC. Amino acids: CASSYSQGRHEQYF.

This clonotype showed up many times. The chain is built from TRBV6-1 and TRBJ1-5; D possibly corresponds to TRBD1 (6 bases). Germline CDR1 and CDR2: MNHNS and SASEGT. Trimming shortened V by 0 bases and J by 4 bases, and 13 bases separated the two germline ends. This CDR3 is built from 16 residues. This chain's CDR3 is CASSEAPGVRNQPQHF. CDR3 nucleotides: TGTGCCAGCAGTGAAGCGCCAGGGGTCAGAAATCAGCCCCAGCATTTT.

The rearrangement links TRBV5-6 to TRBJ2-7; D unclear. V was trimmed by 1 base and J by 4 bases, leaving 9 bases between them. This CDR3 comprises 13 residues. CDR1 SGHDT and CDR2 YYEEEE come from the germline V gene. The CDR3 loop is CASSLMTDYEQYF. The CDR3 bases are TGTGCCAGCAGCTTGATGACTGATTACGAGCAGTACTTC.

The chain links TRBV28 to TRBJ2-1; TRBD1 matches at 10 bases. Trimming at V came to 5 bases and at J to 3 bases, leaving 7 bases not matched to a gene. This CDR3 is 16 amino acids long. The germline gives CDR1 MDHEN, CDR2 SYDVKM. The CDR3, as DNA: TGTGCCAGCAGTGGCTCCGGACAGGGGGGCTACAATGAGCAGTTCTTC. The encoded protein is CASSGSGQGGYNEQFF.

This clonotype turned up a few times. The rearrangement links TRBV12-5 to TRBJ2-4; unclear D gene. The CDR3 loop spans 13 amino acids. Trimming took 5 bases from V and 1 from J, leaving 6 bases between them. Germline V CDR1 and CDR2: LGHNT, FRNRAP. Here the CDR3 reads CASGAWAKNIQYF. The CDR3 DNA reads as TGTGCTAGTGGTGCATGGGCCAAAAACATTCAGTACTTC. The full variable domain, with the rest looked up from reference TRBV12-5 and TRBJ2-4, is DARVTQTPRHKVTEMGQEVTMRCQPILGHNTVFWYRQTMMQGLELLAYFRNRAPLDDSGMPKDRFSAEMPDATLATLKIQPSEPRDSAVYFCASGAWAKNIQYFGAGTRLSVL.

This clonotype has a handful of counts. The CDR3 DNA reads as TGTGCCAGCAGCTCCCCCCGACCGGCCGCCGTTGGAAACACCATATATTTT. This sequence encodes CASSSPRPAAVGNTIYF. The chain joins TRBV7-2 to TRBJ1-3; D call uncertain. The length of the CDR3 is 17 residues. Looked up from germline, CDR1 is SGHTA and CDR2 is FQGNSA. The V and J ends lost 4 bases and 3 bases respectively, with 19 bases between them.

CDR3 bases: TGTGCCAGCAGTTCCAGCGGACAGGGAAACACCATATATTTT. Translation gives CASSSSGQGNTIYF. The V gene is TRBV28, the J gene TRBJ1-3; a possible D gene is TRBD1 (6 bases). CDR1 and CDR2 (germline): MDHEN, SYDVKM. V lost 4 bases, J lost 4 bases, and 11 bases lay in between. This CDR3 comprises 14 residues.

In the case of this clonotype: A much larger clone differs from this one at a single base, so this may be a read error. The V and J genes are TRBV5-1 and TRBJ1-3; no definite D call. The V gene's germline CDR1 is SGHRS and CDR2 YFSETQ. This CDR3 region has 15 residues. CDR3 sequence reads: CASGLEPASGNTIYF. The CDR3, as DNA: TGCGCCAGCGGCTTGGAACCAGCCTCTGGAAACACCATATATTTT.

There are a few counts of this clonotype. The rearrangement links TRBV6-5 to TRBJ1-5; 9 nucleotides align to TRBD1. Losses at the gene ends were 5 bases for V and 6 bases for J; bases not matched to a gene: 5. The V gene's germline CDR1 is MNHEY and CDR2 SVGAGI. The CDR3 consists of 14 residues. This CDR3 is CASSSTGGIQPQHF. CDR3 DNA: TGTGCCAGCAGTAGCACAGGGGGCATTCAGCCCCAGCATTTT.

A few counts support this clonotype. The chain joins TRBV7-2 to TRBJ2-1, with D tentatively TRBD1 or TRBD2 (5 bases each). CDR1 is SGHTA and CDR2 is FQGNSA in the germline V gene. The CDR3 is 16 residues long. V was pared by 4 bases and J by 0 bases, with 13 bases between. CDR3 loop: CASSSRDPDSYNEQFF. CDR3 nucleotides: TGTGCCAGCAGCTCCAGGGACCCAGACTCCTACAATGAGCAGTTCTTC.

In this sample, this clonotype turned up a few times. The chain employs TRBV5-1 and TRBJ2-6; either TRBD1 or TRBD2 may supply D (5 bases each). Germline V CDR1 and CDR2: SGHRS, YFSETQ. The V end lost 4 bases, the J end lost 0 bases, and 23 bases lay between the germline ends. The CDR3 runs to 20 residues. The DNA for the CDR3 is TGCGCCAGCAGCGCCGACTCCTCCGGGACCCCGGTCTCTGGGGCCAACGTCCTGACTTTC. Translating gives CASSADSSGTPVSGANVLTF.

There are many counts of this clonotype. This chain joins TRBV18 and TRBJ2-1, with D tentatively TRBD2 (5 bases). Germline CDR1 is KGHSH and CDR2 is LQKENI. The CDR3 is 13 residues long. Between the trimmed V and J ends, which lost 1 base and 10 bases, there was a span of 11 bases. In DNA form, the CDR3 reads TGTGCCAGCTCACCACATAAGGGAGACGAGCAGTTCTTC. Translated, it gives CASSPHKGDEQFF.

This clonotype has a count of ten or more. As DNA, the CDR3 is TGTGCCAGCAGTTTAGTTTTGGGGTCTGAAGCTTTCTTT. This encodes CASSLVLGSEAFF. This rearrangement joins TRBV12-3 or TRBV12-4 to TRBJ1-1; D gene ambiguous. V lost 1 base and J lost 6, with 9 bases in between. The CDR3 sequence is 13 residues long.

This clonotype was seen more than once but under ten times. The V gene is TRBV7-2, the J gene TRBJ2-1; D is possibly TRBD1 or TRBD2 (5 bases each). CDR3 length equals 15 residues. CDR1 is SGHTA and CDR2 is FQGNSA in the germline V gene. Trimming pared 1 base from V and 8 bases from J, leaving 15 bases between. CDR3 loop: CASSLDGKGTDEQFF. The CDR3 coding sequence is TGTGCCAGCAGCTTAGATGGGAAGGGGACCGATGAGCAGTTCTTC.

In the case of this clonotype: An end of the junction does not agree with germline; a read error may underlie this. The V call is TRBV10-3, the J call TRBJ2-3, with TRBD2 matching 10 bases. The CDR3 has 14 amino acids. Germline V lookup: CDR1 ENHRY, CDR2 SYGVKD. Written as DNA, the CDR3 is TGTGCCATCAGTGAGTCGTCAGCAGGACTAGCGGTGAAATTT. Translation gives CAISESSAGLAVKF.

This clonotype was found many times. This chain joins TRBV27 and TRBJ2-5; D could derive from TRBD1 or TRBD2 (6 bases each). The CDR3 consists of 14 residues. The V gene lost 10 bases and the J gene lost 7 bases, with 22 bases spanning the gap. The germline V gene has CDR1 MNHEY and CDR2 SMNVEV (reference sequence). Here the CDR3 reads CAIRMGGAEGTQYF. The CDR3 nucleotides read TGTGCCATACGGATGGGGGGCGCCGAGGGGACCCAGTACTTC.